Listed below are T cell receptor beta chains from one sample, sequenced in a study of identical twins. TCRdb redid the calling of the 5' RACE reads with MiXCR, one entry per CDR3 protein. Of around 340,000 distinct CDR3 sequences in the sample, approximately 13% were seen once. These data also featured in a second study, about yellow fever vaccine responses in identical twins.

Sequences were obtained from CD8+ T cells sorted from blood. These receptors all come from a woman younger than 30 in good health. Each CDR3 is given with its conserved first and last residue. A D gene is named only where the DNA matches it firmly. The listing skips clone size in some rows; elsewhere it reads once, few, many or a size class.

d_gene: TRBD1
j_gene: TRBJ1-2
v_gene: TRBV3-1
abundance: few
CDR3nt: TGTGCCAGCAGCCCCGAACGCGGGACAGGGAGTTCCTATGGCTACACCTTC
CDR3aa: CASSPERGTGSSYGYTF

d_gene: TRBD2
j_gene: TRBJ2-5
v_gene: TRBV3-1
abundance: .
CDR3nt: TGTGCCAGCGGTCTAGCGGGGCTCTCCGGTGAGACCCAGTACTTC
CDR3aa: CASGLAGLSGETQYF

d_gene: TRBD2
j_gene: TRBJ2-2
v_gene: TRBV15
abundance: .
CDR3nt: TGTGCCACCAGCAGAGATAGGGAGGGGTTTATACCCGGGGAGCTGTTTTTT
CDR3aa: CATSRDREGFIPGELFF

d_gene: TRBD1
j_gene: TRBJ2-1
v_gene: TRBV12-3/TRBV12-4
abundance: many
CDR3nt: TGTGCCAGCAGTTCCGGACAGGGTGGCCCCTACAATGAGCAGTTCTTC
CDR3aa: CASSSGQGGPYNEQFF

d_gene: TRBD1
j_gene: TRBJ1-1
v_gene: TRBV2
abundance: few
CDR3nt: TGTGCCGGAACAGGGGGCACTGAAGCTTTCTTT
CDR3aa: CAGTGGTEAFF

d_gene: .
j_gene: TRBJ2-1
v_gene: TRBV28
abundance: many
CDR3nt: TGTGCCAGCAGCCTCACCCCTAACTACAATGAGCAGTTCTTC
CDR3aa: CASSLTPNYNEQFF

d_gene: TRBD2
j_gene: TRBJ2-1
v_gene: TRBV20-1
abundance: .
CDR3nt: TGCAGTGCCTATGGGGGGGGACTTAGCTCCTACAATGAGCAGTTCTTC
CDR3aa: CSAYGGGLSSYNEQFF

d_gene: TRBD2
j_gene: TRBJ2-1
v_gene: TRBV20-1
abundance: .
CDR3nt: TGCAGTGCTAGAGGGGGACTAGCTTCCCAGGCCCAGAACAATGAGCAGTTCTTC
CDR3aa: CSARGGLASQAQNNEQFF

d_gene: .
j_gene: TRBJ1-1
v_gene: TRBV7-9
abundance: many
CDR3nt: TGTGCCAGCAGCGAGGGGAGTAAGGGCACTGAAGCTTTCTTT
CDR3aa: CASSEGSKGTEAFF

d_gene: .
j_gene: TRBJ2-3
v_gene: TRBV4-1
abundance: .
CDR3nt: TGCGCCAGCAGCCAAGTCTATTCAGATACGCAGTATTTT
CDR3aa: CASSQVYSDTQYF

d_gene: .
j_gene: TRBJ1-1
v_gene: TRBV11-2
abundance: .
CDR3nt: TGTGCCAGCAGCTTGGAACGGAGAGAAGCTTTCTTT
CDR3aa: CASSLERREAFF

d_gene: .
j_gene: TRBJ2-1
v_gene: TRBV4-1
abundance: few
CDR3nt: TGCGCCAGCAGCCCGGTTGTTCACTCCTACAATGAGCAGTTCTTC
CDR3aa: CASSPVVHSYNEQFF

d_gene: TRBD1
j_gene: TRBJ1-4
v_gene: TRBV4-1
abundance: few
CDR3nt: TGCGCCAGCAGCCCGGGACAGGGAGGTGAAAAACTGTTTTTT
CDR3aa: CASSPGQGGEKLFF

d_gene: TRBD2
j_gene: TRBJ2-4
v_gene: TRBV7-9
abundance: .
CDR3nt: TGTGCCAGCAGCTTAGGGGGGGGTGAGGACAAAAACATTCAGTACTTC
CDR3aa: CASSLGGGEDKNIQYF

d_gene: .
j_gene: TRBJ2-5
v_gene: TRBV2
abundance: .
CDR3nt: TGTGCCAGCAGTGAAGCGTCCCCCCCTCTGGAGACCCAGTACTTC
CDR3aa: CASSEASPPLETQYF

d_gene: .
j_gene: TRBJ2-1
v_gene: TRBV12-3/TRBV12-4
abundance: many
CDR3nt: TGTGCCAGCAGTGACAACTACAATGAGCAGTTCTTC
CDR3aa: CASSDNYNEQFF

d_gene: .
j_gene: TRBJ1-6
v_gene: TRBV6-5
abundance: few
CDR3nt: TGTGCCAGCAGTTTCGGGGGGCCCCAATCTAATTCACCCCTCCACTTT
CDR3aa: CASSFGGPQSNSPLHF

d_gene: TRBD2
j_gene: TRBJ2-1
v_gene: TRBV7-2
abundance: .
CDR3nt: TGTGCCAGCAGCTCTAGCGGGAGAGGAGGGGGGAATGAGCAGTTCTTC
CDR3aa: CASSSSGRGGGNEQFF